The TCR beta chain under discussion was sequenced for a study of beta chain features in type 1 diabetes. Every isolated RNA sample was fully reverse transcribed, so sequencing captured expressed TCRB transcripts. This table comes from immunoSEQ multiplex PCR, and its TCRdb copy is limited to in-frame clones, with some not included. The sample has some 240,000 clones; around 9.9% are singletons. This CDR3 spans 14 amino acids. Trimming cost V 2 bases and J 5 bases, with 12 bases left between them. The germline gives CDR1 GTSNPN, CDR2 SVGIG (reference sequence). The TCR was taken from a man between 18 and 35 years old in good health. V and J are TRBV30 and TRBJ1-4; D call uncertain. Input material: central memory CD4+ T cells from blood. In nucleotides, the CDR3 is TGTGCCTGGAGTTATCTGGGGTTAAATGAAAAACTGTTTTTT. Translated: CAWSYLGLNEKLFF.